This T cell receptor (beta chain) was sequenced for a study of PD-1 blockade in classical Hodgkin lymphoma. Time point meaning: newly diagnosed, previously untreated cHL patient sample. Negative selection with magnetic separation was used to purify CD4+ T cells from thawed PBMCs. Assay used: immunoSEQ multiplex PCR; TCRdb lists only in-frame clones, some missing. The table includes 20,000 to 25,000 clones, about 90% detected once. The sequenced sample was CD4+ T cells from blood. The sequence came from a human donor with classical Hodgkin lymphoma.

The CDR3 loop reads CASSGTYQGTQYF. CDR3 nucleotides: TGCGCCAGCAGTGGGACCTACCAGGGGACCCAGTACTTC. The rearrangement joins TRBV10-2 to TRBJ2-5, with D possibly TRBD1 on 5 matching bases. The germline V and J ends were trimmed by 4 bases and 7 bases, with 13 bases remaining between them. The CDR3 has 13 residues. Germline assignment: CDR1 WSHSY and CDR2 SAAADI.